This TCR beta chain appears in the sequencing data of a study of blood T cell repertoires in COVID-19. At the level of the study: The samples span acute and convalescent COVID-19 from the United States, Italy and Spain. Sample material is recorded as cDNA or gDNA derived from T cells, B-cell-depleted T cells, or PBMCs.

In the authors' workflow: Estimated nucleated cell counts came from reference gene primer amplification. Clones were sequenced by immunoSEQ multiplex PCR, and TCRdb holds only the in-frame ones, with some missing. For V, J and clone size, that table is used; D and trimming come from the DNA. This table has more than 95,000 clones, around 80% appearing once. J lost 14 bases, V lost 3 bases, and 12 bases had no gene match. Germline lookup yields CDR1 MGHRA and CDR2 YSYEKL. The CDR3 contains 15 residues. This TCR was recovered from a woman between 45 and 60 years old with acute or convalescent COVID-19. The chain uses TRBV4-1 and TRBJ2-1; 11 bases are shared with TRBD2. The source material was peripheral blood. CDR3 nucleotides: TGCGCCAGCAGCCAGGGACATCGAGGACTAGCGGGTGAGTTCTTC. It specifies CASSQGHRGLAGEFF.